One and the same sample provided the 27 T cell receptor beta chains below, sequenced in a study of blood T cell repertoires in COVID-19. The protocol was immunoSEQ multiplex PCR, while the TCRdb copy is restricted to in-frame clones and leaves out a portion. Of roughly 140,000 clones detected, 65% to 85% appear once; the ten largest clones hold roughly 5.5%. The sequencing input was PBMCs or T cells enriched from blood (not recorded which). The receptors come from a woman aged 45-65 years who had been exposed to COVID-19.

The chain has TRBV2 and TRBJ2-1; D is possibly TRBD2 (5 bases). Trimming removed 3 bases from V and 8 bases from J, with 17 bases in between. The CDR3 runs to 15 residues. Germline-derived CDR1 and CDR2 are SNHLY and FYNNEI. The DNA for the CDR3 is TGTGCCAGCAGTGATGAGTCTAGCAAGAGCGATGAGCAGTTCTTC. Protein: CASSDESSKSDEQFF.

This sequence joins TRBV2 and TRBJ2-1; 10 bases match TRBD1. CDR1 is SNHLY and CDR2 is FYNNEI in the germline V gene. V was clipped by 6 bases and J by 8 bases; unmatched bases: 4. The CDR3 consists of 13 residues. The CDR3 sequence is CASRDRGGYEQFF. Written as DNA, the CDR3 is TGTGCCAGCAGGGACAGGGGGGGCTATGAGCAGTTCTTC.

The chain couples TRBV12-5 to TRBJ2-7, with D possibly matching TRBD2 (5 bases). The CDR3 totals 15 residues. Between the trimmed V and J ends, which lost 3 bases and 5 bases, there was a span of 17 bases. Germline V CDR1 and CDR2: LGHNT, FRNRAP. The CDR3 loop is CASGFFGVGGDEQYF. The CDR3 coding sequence is TGTGCTAGTGGTTTCTTCGGTGTAGGAGGCGACGAGCAGTACTTC.

This clone was detected only once. The chain combines TRBV5-1 with TRBJ1-4, with D possibly matching TRBD1 (6 bases). CDR1 is SGHRS and CDR2 is YFSETQ in the germline V gene. This CDR3 is built from 14 residues. V was clipped by 4 bases and J by 4 bases, with 11 bases between them. As DNA, the CDR3 is TGCGCCAGCAGCGTTGACAGGCTTAATGAAAAACTGTTTTTT. It specifies CASSVDRLNEKLFF.

This chain links TRBV6-2 or TRBV6-3 with TRBJ1-2, with a weak D call TRBD1 (5 bases). CDR1 is MNHEY, CDR2 SVGEGT, per germline. V lost 5 bases, J lost 4 bases, and 14 bases lay in between. The CDR3 loop spans 14 amino acids. The CDR3 loop is CASSGPTASYGYTF. The CDR3 DNA reads as TGTGCCAGCAGTGGACCGACAGCGAGCTATGGCTACACCTTC.

The chain links TRBV19 to TRBJ1-2, with 9 bases identical to TRBD1. V gave up 4 bases and J gave up 7 bases; unmatched junction bases: 10. Germline CDR1 LNHDA, CDR2 SQIVND (reference sequence). The CDR3 runs 15 residues. The CDR3 spells CASSTYTGGRFGYTF. For the CDR3, the DNA is TGTGCCAGTAGTACCTACACAGGGGGCAGATTTGGCTACACCTTC.

Worth noting for this clone: A much larger clone lies a single base off, so this may be a read error. The chain carries TRBV19 and TRBJ1-6, with a weak D call TRBD1 (6 bases). Germline CDR1 and CDR2: LNHDA and SQIVND (reference sequence). The CDR3 runs to 14 residues. In nucleotides, the CDR3 is TGTGCCTCCGAACCCCAGGGGAATAATTCATCCCTCCACTTT. It codes for CASEPQGNNSSLHF.

The chain carries TRBV10-2 and TRBJ1-2, with 9 bases identical to TRBD1. With V trimmed by 3 bases and J by 6 bases, 5 bases remained unmatched. CDR3 length: 14 amino acids. Germline CDR1 WSHSY, CDR2 SAAADI. The CDR3, as DNA: TGCGCCAGCAGTGAAGGCGACAGGGGGAATGGCTACACCTTC. Its translation: CASSEGDRGNGYTF.

This clone was counted a single time. V usage is TRBV9 and J usage is TRBJ2-2; 7 bases align to TRBD2. The V gene's germline CDR1 is SGDLS and CDR2 YYNGEE. The CDR3 is 14 amino acids. V shed 4 bases and J 7 bases; nucleotides not matched to a gene: 7. CDR3 bases: TGTGCCAGCAGCACTGGACTAGGTGGCGGGGAGCTGTTTTTT. Its translation is CASSTGLGGGELFF.

This chain connects TRBV29-1 to TRBJ1-1; D gene unclear. V lost 6 bases, J lost 11 bases, and 13 bases lay in between. The germline CDR1 and CDR2 sequences are SQVTM and ANQGSEA. This CDR3 has 10 amino acids. CDR3 sequence (DNA): TGCAGCGTCGTTGCGCCGCCGGCTTTCTTT. Its translation is CSVVAPPAFF.

In DNA, the CDR3 is TGTGCCAGCAGTAGGGGTGGAGAAGCTTTCTTT. Its translation is CASSRGGEAFF. The chain is built from TRBV6-5 and TRBJ1-1; TRBD1 might be the D (5 bases). Germline V gives CDR1 MNHEY, CDR2 SVGAGI. V was cut by 5 bases and J by 8 bases, with 9 bases left in between. CDR3 length equals 11 residues.

The chain is built from TRBV5-6 and TRBJ2-7; no firm D call. The CDR3 runs 13 residues. In germline, CDR1 is SGHDT, CDR2 YYEEEE. Trimming left V 0 bases short and J 3 bases short, with 7 bases between. CDR3 in amino acids: CASSLDESYEQYF. The DNA for the CDR3 is TGTGCCAGCAGCTTGGACGAGAGCTACGAGCAGTACTTC.

A word on this clone: This specimen includes other DNA sequences encoding the same CDR3. J is TRBJ2-3 and V is TRBV19; 7 bases are shared with TRBD2. With 3 bases clipped from V and 2 bases from J, the junction kept 5 bases outside the gene matches. Germline CDR1 and CDR2: LNHDA and SQIVND (reference sequence). This CDR3 has 15 residues. The CDR3 here is CASSIQRGPTDTQYF. CDR3 in DNA: TGTGCCAGTAGTATTCAGCGGGGTCCCACAGATACGCAGTATTTT. Full variable domain (outside the CDR3, taken from reference TRBV19 and TRBJ2-3): DGGITQSPKYLFRKEGQNVTLSCEQNLNHDAMYWYRQDPGQGLRLIYYSQIVNDFQKGDIAEGYSVSREKKESFPLTVTSAQKNPTAFYLCASSIQRGPTDTQYFGPGTRLTVL.

This sequence joins TRBV20-1 and TRBJ2-7; no clear D gene. The CDR3 has 14 residues. Trimming shortened V by 3 bases and J by 1 base, and 13 bases separated the two germline ends. From germline, CDR1 is DFQATT and CDR2 SNEGSKA (reference sequence). Here the CDR3 DNA reads TGCAGTGCTAGTCTCAGGCGAACGTCCTACGAGCAGTACTTC. Translation: CSASLRRTSYEQYF.

The rearrangement uses TRBV7-2 and TRBJ1-1; D remains ambiguous. V was shortened by 1 base and J by 0 bases, with 15 bases between the two germline ends. Germline V gene sequence: CDR1 SGHTA, CDR2 FQGNSA. This CDR3 has 17 residues. CDR3 bases: TGTGCCAGCAGCTTAGGTAGAGCCTCGCGGCTGAACACTGAAGCTTTCTTT. Translation: CASSLGRASRLNTEAFF.

The chain is built from TRBV9 and TRBJ2-2, with D tentatively TRBD1 (6 bases). Between the trimmed V and J ends, which lost 0 bases and 4 bases, there was a span of 13 bases. CDR3 length equals 16 residues. Germline CDR1 reads SGDLS; CDR2 reads YYNGEE. CDR3 residues: CASSVDPGESTGELFF. The CDR3 nucleotides read TGTGCCAGCAGCGTAGACCCAGGGGAGAGCACCGGGGAGCTGTTTTTT.

The chain combines TRBV5-4 with TRBJ2-3; weak D call: TRBD2 (5 bases). This CDR3 has 14 amino acids. Germline V lookup: CDR1 SGHNT, CDR2 YYREEE (reference sequence). Trimming took 3 bases from V and 7 from J, leaving 15 bases between them. CDR3 sequence: CASSSPGLANTQYF. CDR3 DNA sequence: TGTGCCAGCAGCTCCCCGGGATTAGCGAATACGCAGTATTTT.

This clone was recorded many times. In DNA form, the CDR3 reads TGTGCCAGCAGTTACGGGACTTCTGTTCAAGAGACCCAGTACTTC. Translated: CASSYGTSVQETQYF. This rearrangement joins TRBV6-2 or TRBV6-3 to TRBJ2-5, with a possible D match to TRBD2 (6 bases). The CDR3 extends over 15 amino acids. Trimming removed 2 bases at V and 2 bases at J, with 12 bases between. Per germline, CDR1 MNHEY and CDR2 SVGEGT.

Turning to this clone: This clone may be a read error of a much larger clone one base away. This sequence joins TRBV24-1 and TRBJ2-2, with 7 nucleotides matching TRBD1. J gave up 4 bases and V 4 bases, and 2 bases lay outside the gene matches. CDR1 and CDR2 from the germline V gene are KGHDR and SFDVKD. The CDR3 covers 14 residues. CDR3 loop: CATSEAGGTGELFF. The CDR3 DNA follows: TGTGCCACCAGTGAGGCAGGGGGCACCGGGGAGCTGTTTTTT.

This clone was counted once. The V call is TRBV5-6, the J call TRBJ2-6; 8 bases line up with TRBD2. The ends lost 3 bases at V and 0 bases at J; junction bases unmatched: 2. CDR1 is SGHDT, CDR2 YYEEEE, per germline. The CDR3 covers 16 residues. DNA for the CDR3: TGTGCCAGCAGCTCCGGGACTAGCTCTGGGGCCAACGTCCTGACTTTC. Amino acids: CASSSGTSSGANVLTF.

This sequence joins TRBV6-2 or TRBV6-3 and TRBJ1-4, with 8 bases that match TRBD1. This CDR3 has 14 residues. The trim removed 5 bases at V and 7 bases at J, leaving 6 bases unmatched. CDR1 is MNHEY and CDR2 is SVGEGT in the germline V gene. Here the CDR3 reads CASSGTGGREKLFF. CDR3 bases: TGTGCCAGCAGTGGAACAGGGGGGCGTGAAAAACTGTTTTTT.

This chain joins TRBV2 and TRBJ2-7; 7 nucleotides align to TRBD2. CDR1 SNHLY and CDR2 FYNNEI come from the germline V gene. This CDR3 region has 17 residues. V dropped 2 bases and J dropped 0; count of bases not matched to a gene: 10. The CDR3 sequence is CASSELPTTGGSYEQYF. CDR3 DNA sequence: TGTGCCAGCAGTGAACTCCCCACAACGGGGGGCTCCTACGAGCAGTACTTC.

This clone occurred once. This chain uses TRBV11-2 with TRBJ2-4, with 9 bases identical to TRBD1. The junction had 12 bases not matched to a gene; V was cut back by 7 bases and J by 8 bases. This CDR3 has 15 amino acids. Germline CDR1 is SGHAT and CDR2 is FQNNGV. The CDR3 sequence: CASNPVGTGQYIQYF. In DNA, the CDR3 is TGTGCCAGCAACCCGGTGGGGACAGGGCAGTACATTCAGTACTTC.

The V gene is TRBV27, the J gene TRBJ1-1, with D perhaps TRBD1 (5 bases). The CDR3 loop spans 16 amino acids. The ends were cut back, 0 bases at V and 5 bases at J, with 16 bases in the middle. Germline CDR1 is MNHEY and CDR2 is SMNVEV (reference sequence). The CDR3 protein is CASSLSIRVIRTEAFF. The CDR3 nucleotides are TGTGCCAGCAGTTTATCGATCAGGGTTATTAGAACTGAAGCTTTCTTT.

This sequence joins TRBV6-5 and TRBJ1-2; 8 nucleotides align to TRBD1. The CDR3 is made up of 13 amino acids. V dropped 11 bases and J dropped 8; count of bases not matched to a gene: 13. From germline, CDR1 is MNHEY and CDR2 SVGAGI. CDR3 protein: CALRQGLVGGYTF. In DNA, the CDR3 is TGTGCCCTCAGACAGGGGCTAGTCGGAGGCTACACCTTC.

V usage is TRBV11-3 and J usage is TRBJ2-1; D gene ambiguous. Germline CDR1 is SGHNT and CDR2 is YENEEA. The CDR3 has 11 residues. The V end lost 6 bases, the J end lost 9 bases, and 9 bases lay between the germline ends. CDR3 sequence: CASSQNTEQFF. The CDR3, as DNA: TGTGCCAGCAGTCAGAATACTGAGCAGTTCTTC.

The chain links TRBV7-6 to TRBJ1-2; 7 nucleotides align to TRBD1. The V segment lost 5 bases and the J segment 6 bases; nucleotides outside the gene matches: 12. Per the germline V gene, CDR1 is SGHVS and CDR2 is FNYEAQ. The CDR3 is 15 residues long. The CDR3 bases are TGTGCCAGCAGCCCGCGGGACAGCAAGTCCAATGGCTACACCTTC. It is translated as CASSPRDSKSNGYTF.